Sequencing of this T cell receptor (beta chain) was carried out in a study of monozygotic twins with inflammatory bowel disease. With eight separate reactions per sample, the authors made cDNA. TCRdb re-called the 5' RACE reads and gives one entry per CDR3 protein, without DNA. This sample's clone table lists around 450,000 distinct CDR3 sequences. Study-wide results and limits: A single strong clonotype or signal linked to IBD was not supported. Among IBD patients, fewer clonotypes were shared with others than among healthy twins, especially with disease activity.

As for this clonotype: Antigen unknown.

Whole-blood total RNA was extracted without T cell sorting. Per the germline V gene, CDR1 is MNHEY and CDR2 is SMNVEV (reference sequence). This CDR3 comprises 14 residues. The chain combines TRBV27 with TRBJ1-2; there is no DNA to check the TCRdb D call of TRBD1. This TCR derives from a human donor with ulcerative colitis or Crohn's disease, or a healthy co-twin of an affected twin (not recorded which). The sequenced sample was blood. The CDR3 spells CASSLYGTAYGYTF.